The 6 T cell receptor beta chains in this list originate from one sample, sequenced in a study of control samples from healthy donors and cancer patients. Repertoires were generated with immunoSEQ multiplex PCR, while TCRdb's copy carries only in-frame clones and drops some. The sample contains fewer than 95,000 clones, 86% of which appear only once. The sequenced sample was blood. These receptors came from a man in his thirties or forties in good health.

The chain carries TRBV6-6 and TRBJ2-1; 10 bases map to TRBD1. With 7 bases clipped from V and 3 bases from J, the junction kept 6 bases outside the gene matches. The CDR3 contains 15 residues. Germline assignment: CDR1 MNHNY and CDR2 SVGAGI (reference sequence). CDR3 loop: CASTPGQGGYNEQFF. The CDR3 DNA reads TGTGCCAGCACCCCAGGACAGGGGGGCTACAATGAGCAGTTCTTC.

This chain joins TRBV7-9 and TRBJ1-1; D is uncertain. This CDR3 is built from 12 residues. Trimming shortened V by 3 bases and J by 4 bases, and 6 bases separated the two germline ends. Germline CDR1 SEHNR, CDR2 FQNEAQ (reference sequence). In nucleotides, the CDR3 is TGTGCCAGCAGCTTTCAATCCACTGAAGCTTTCTTT. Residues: CASSFQSTEAFF. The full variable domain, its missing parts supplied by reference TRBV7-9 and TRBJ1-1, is DTGVSQNPRHKITKRGQNVTFRCDPISEHNRLYWYRQTLGQGPEFLTYFQNEAQLEKSRLLSDRFSAERPKGSFSTLEIQRTEQGDSAMYLCASSFQSTEAFFGQGTRLTVV.

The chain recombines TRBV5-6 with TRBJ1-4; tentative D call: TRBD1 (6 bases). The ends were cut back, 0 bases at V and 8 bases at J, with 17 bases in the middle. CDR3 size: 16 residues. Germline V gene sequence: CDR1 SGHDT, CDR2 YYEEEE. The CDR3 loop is CASSLGPRGWGEKLFF. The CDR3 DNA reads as TGTGCCAGCAGCTTGGGGCCCAGGGGCTGGGGGGAAAAACTGTTTTTT.

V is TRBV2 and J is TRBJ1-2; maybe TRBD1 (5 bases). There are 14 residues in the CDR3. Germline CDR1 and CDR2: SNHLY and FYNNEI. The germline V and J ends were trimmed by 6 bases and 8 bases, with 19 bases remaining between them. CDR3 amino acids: CASSVGTDYGGYTF. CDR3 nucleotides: TGTGCCAGCAGCGTCGGGACTGATTATGGCGGCTACACCTTC.

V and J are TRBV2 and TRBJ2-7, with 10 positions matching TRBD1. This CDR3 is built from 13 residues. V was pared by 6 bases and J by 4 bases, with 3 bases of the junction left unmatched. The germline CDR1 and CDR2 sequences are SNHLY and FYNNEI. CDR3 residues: CASRRDRGYEQYV. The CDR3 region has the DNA TGTGCCAGCAGAAGGGACAGGGGTTACGAGCAGTACGTC.

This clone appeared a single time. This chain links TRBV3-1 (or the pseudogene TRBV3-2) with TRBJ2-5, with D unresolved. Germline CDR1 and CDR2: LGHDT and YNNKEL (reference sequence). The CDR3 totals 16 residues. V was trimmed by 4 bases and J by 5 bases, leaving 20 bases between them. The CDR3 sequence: CASSPPRRSKGETQYF. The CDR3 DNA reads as TGTGCCAGCAGCCCGCCTCGTCGGTCGAAAGGGGAGACCCAGTACTTC.